The 5 T cell receptor beta chains below were found in one sample sequenced in a study of CD4+ T cells in melanoma. Method: immunoSEQ multiplex PCR; TCRdb's copy keeps in-frame clones and lacks some. In the table there are roughly 120,000 clones, about 90% of which are singletons. Material for sequencing was peripheral blood. The receptors shown here come from a human donor with melanoma.

The count of this clone is one. The chain links TRBV7-9 to TRBJ2-3; D gene ambiguous. V lost 2 bases and J 5 bases, leaving 8 bases between the germline ends. Germline V gene lookup returns CDR1 SEHNR and CDR2 FQNEAQ (reference sequence). The CDR3 length is 13 residues. CDR3 DNA sequence: TGTGCCAGCAGCTTACCGGGCATAGATACGCAGTATTTT. Its translation is CASSLPGIDTQYF.

The chain carries TRBV28 and TRBJ2-2; D might be TRBD2 (5 bases). The CDR3 is made up of 14 amino acids. V was pared by 7 bases and J by 1 base, with 10 bases between. CDR1 and CDR2 (germline): MDHEN, SYDVKM. In DNA, the CDR3 is TGTGCCAGCACCGTACTAGAGAACACCGGGGAGCTGTTTTTT. Its protein product is CASTVLENTGELFF. Together with reference TRBV28 and TRBJ2-2, the CDR3 gives the full variable domain: DVKVTQSSRYLVKRTGEKVFLECVQDMDHENMFWYRQDPGLGLRLIYFSYDVKMKEKGDIPEGYSVSREKKERFSLILESASTNQTSMYLCASTVLENTGELFFGEGSRLTVL.

The chain recombines TRBV5-1 with TRBJ2-1; 7 positions agree with TRBD2. Germline trimming cut 2 bases from V and 0 bases from J; bases unmatched to any gene: 5. The CDR3 length is 16 residues. CDR1 and CDR2 from the germline V gene are SGHRS and YFSETQ. CDR3 nucleotide sequence: TGCGCCAGCAGCTTAGGACTAGGGAGCTCCTACAATGAGCAGTTCTTC. It yields the protein CASSLGLGSSYNEQFF.

The gene calls are TRBV27 and TRBJ1-3; tentatively, D is TRBD1 (6 bases). CDR3 length equals 14 residues. The V end was cut by 5 bases, the J end by 2 bases, with 10 bases between. The germline CDR1 and CDR2 sequences are MNHEY and SMNVEV (reference sequence). This chain's CDR3 is CASSAGGPGNTIYF. In DNA form, the CDR3 reads TGTGCCAGCAGTGCCGGGGGGCCTGGAAACACCATATATTTT.

The chain uses TRBV7-8 and TRBJ2-6; unclear D gene. CDR1 SGHVS and CDR2 FQNEAQ come from the germline V gene. V was cut by 5 bases and J by 2 bases, with 4 bases left in between. The CDR3 consists of 13 residues. The CDR3 DNA follows: TGTGCCAGCAGCCGCCCTGGGGCCAACGTCCTGACTTTC. Translated, it gives CASSRPGANVLTF.